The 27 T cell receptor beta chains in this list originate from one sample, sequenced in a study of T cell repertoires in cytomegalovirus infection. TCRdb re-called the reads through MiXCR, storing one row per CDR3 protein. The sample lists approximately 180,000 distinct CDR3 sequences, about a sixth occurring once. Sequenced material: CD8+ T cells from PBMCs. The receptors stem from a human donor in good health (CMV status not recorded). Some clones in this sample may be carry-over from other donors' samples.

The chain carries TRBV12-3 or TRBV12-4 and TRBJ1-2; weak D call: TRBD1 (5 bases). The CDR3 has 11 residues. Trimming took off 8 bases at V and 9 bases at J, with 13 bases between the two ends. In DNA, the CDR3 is TGTGCCAGCGCGGAGGGGCTCCGCTACACCTTC. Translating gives CASAEGLRYTF.

CDR3 nucleotide sequence: TGTGCCAGCAGTTTACTAGCGGGGGCCGGCAATGAGCAGTTCTTC. It codes for CASSLLAGAGNEQFF. This sequence joins TRBV6-6 and TRBJ2-1, with 11 positions matching TRBD2. The CDR3 has 15 residues. CDR1 and CDR2 (germline): MNHNY, SVGAGI (reference sequence). After removal of 4 bases from V and 6 bases from J, the junction contained 5 bases not matched to a gene.

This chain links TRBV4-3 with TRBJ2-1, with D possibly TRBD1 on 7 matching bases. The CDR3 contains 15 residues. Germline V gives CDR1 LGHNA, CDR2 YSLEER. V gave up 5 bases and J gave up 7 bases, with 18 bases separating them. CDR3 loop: CASSFDREARNEQFF. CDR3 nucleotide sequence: TGCGCCAGCAGCTTCGACAGGGAGGCTCGAAATGAGCAGTTCTTC.

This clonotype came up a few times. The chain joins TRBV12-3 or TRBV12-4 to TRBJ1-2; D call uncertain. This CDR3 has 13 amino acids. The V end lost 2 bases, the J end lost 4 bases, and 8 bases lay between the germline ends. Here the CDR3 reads CASSLLGSYGYTF. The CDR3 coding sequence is TGTGCCAGCAGTTTACTGGGGAGCTATGGCTACACCTTC.

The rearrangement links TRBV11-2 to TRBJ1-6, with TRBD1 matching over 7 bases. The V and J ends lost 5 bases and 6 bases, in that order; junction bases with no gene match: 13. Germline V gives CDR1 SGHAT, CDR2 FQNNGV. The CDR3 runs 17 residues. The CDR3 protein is CASSEPPGTEVNSPLHF. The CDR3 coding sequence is TGTGCCAGCAGCGAGCCCCCCGGGACAGAAGTTAATTCACCCCTCCACTTT.

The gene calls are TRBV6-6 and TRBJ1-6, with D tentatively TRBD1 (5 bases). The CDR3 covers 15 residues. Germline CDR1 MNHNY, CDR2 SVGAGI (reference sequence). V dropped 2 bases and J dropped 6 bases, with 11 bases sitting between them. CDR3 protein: CASSYETAGNSPLHF. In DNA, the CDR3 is TGTGCCAGCAGTTACGAGACAGCCGGTAATTCACCCCTCCACTTT.

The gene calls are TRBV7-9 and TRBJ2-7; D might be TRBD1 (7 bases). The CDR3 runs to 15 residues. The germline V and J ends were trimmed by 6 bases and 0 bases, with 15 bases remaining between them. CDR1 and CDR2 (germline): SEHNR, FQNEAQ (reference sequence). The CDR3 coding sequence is TGTGCCAGCAGTGGGGGGACAGCCCTCTCCTACGAGCAGTACTTC. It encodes CASSGGTALSYEQYF.

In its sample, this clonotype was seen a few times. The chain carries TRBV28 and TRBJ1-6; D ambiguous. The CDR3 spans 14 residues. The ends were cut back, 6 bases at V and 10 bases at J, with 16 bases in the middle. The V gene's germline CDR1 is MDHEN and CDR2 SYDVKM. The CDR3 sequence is CASSLDGLWSPLHF. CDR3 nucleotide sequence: TGTGCCAGCAGCTTGGACGGGCTCTGGTCACCCCTCCACTTT.

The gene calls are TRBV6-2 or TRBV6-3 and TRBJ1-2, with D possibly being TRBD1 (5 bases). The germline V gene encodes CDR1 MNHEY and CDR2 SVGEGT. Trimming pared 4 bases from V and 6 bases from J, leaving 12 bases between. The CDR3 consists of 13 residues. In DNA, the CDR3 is TGTGCCAGCAGTTTGAAGGGGAATGATGGCTACACCTTC. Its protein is CASSLKGNDGYTF.

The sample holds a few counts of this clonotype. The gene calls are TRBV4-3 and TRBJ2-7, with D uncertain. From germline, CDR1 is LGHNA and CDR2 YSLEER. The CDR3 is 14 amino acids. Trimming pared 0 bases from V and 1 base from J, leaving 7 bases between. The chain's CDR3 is CASSQDPTSYEQYF. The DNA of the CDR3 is TGCGCCAGCAGCCAAGATCCGACTTCCTACGAGCAGTACTTC.

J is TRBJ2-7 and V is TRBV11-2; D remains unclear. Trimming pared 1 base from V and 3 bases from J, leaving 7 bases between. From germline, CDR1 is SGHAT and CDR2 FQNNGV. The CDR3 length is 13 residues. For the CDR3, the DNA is TGTGCCAGCAGCTTAGCGGGTTTCTACGAGCAGTACTTC. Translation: CASSLAGFYEQYF. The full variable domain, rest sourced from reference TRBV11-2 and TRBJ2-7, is EAGVAQSPRYKIIEKRQSVAFWCNPISGHATLYWYQQILGQGPKLLIQFQNNGVVDDSQLPKDRFSAERLKGVDSTLKIQPAKLEDSAVYLCASSLAGFYEQYFGPGTRLTVT.

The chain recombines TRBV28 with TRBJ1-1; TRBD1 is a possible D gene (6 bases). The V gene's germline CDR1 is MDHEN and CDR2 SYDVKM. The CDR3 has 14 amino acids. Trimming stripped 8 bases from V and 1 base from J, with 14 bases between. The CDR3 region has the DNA TGTGCCAGCCCCGGCTCGACAGGGAACACTGAAGCTTTCTTT. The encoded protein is CASPGSTGNTEAFF.

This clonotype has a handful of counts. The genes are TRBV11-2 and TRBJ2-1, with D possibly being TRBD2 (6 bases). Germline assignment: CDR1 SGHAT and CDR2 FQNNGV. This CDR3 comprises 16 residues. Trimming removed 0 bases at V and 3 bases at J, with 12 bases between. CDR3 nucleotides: TGTGCCAGCAGCTTAGAGCCCCAGGGAGGCTACAATGAGCAGTTCTTC. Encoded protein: CASSLEPQGGYNEQFF.

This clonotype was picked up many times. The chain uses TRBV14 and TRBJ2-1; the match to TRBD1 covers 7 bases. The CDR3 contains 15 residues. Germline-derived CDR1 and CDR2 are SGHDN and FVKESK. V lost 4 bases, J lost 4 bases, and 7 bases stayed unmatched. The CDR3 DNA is TGTGCCAGCAGCCGACTCGGGACAGAATACAATGAGCAGTTCTTC. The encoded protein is CASSRLGTEYNEQFF.

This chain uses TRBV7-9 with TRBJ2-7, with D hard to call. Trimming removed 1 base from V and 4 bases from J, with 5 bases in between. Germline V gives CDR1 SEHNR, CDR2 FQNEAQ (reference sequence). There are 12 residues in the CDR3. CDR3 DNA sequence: TGTGCCAGCAGCTTAGAGAGTTACGAGCAGTACTTC. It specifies CASSLESYEQYF.

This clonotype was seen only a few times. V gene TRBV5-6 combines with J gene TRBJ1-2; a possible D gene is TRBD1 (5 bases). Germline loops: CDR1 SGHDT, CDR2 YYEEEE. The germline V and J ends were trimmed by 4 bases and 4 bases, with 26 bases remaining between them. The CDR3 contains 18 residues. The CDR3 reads CASSRSGTKPSTPYGYTF. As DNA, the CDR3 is TGTGCCAGCAGCCGATCCGGGACTAAACCCTCCACGCCCTATGGCTACACCTTC.

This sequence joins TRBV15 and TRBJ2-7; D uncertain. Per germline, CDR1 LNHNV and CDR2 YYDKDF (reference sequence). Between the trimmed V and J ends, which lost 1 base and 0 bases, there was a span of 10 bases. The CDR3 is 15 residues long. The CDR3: CATSRGLSSSYEQYF. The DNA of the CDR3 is TGTGCCACCAGCAGAGGCCTTTCGAGCTCCTACGAGCAGTACTTC.

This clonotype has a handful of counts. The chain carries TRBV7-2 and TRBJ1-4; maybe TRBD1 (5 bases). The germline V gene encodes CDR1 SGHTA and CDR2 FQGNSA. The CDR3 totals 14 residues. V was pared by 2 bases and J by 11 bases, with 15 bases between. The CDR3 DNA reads TGTGCCAGCAGCTTACAGGGTAATCGGGGGAAACTGTTTTTT. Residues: CASSLQGNRGKLFF.

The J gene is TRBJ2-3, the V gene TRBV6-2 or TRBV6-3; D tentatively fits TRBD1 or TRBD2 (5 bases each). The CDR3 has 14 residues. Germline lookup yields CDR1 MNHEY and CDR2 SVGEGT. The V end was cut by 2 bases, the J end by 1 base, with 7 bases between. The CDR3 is CASSYRDGTDTQYF. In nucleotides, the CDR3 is TGTGCCAGCAGTTACAGGGACGGCACAGATACGCAGTATTTT.

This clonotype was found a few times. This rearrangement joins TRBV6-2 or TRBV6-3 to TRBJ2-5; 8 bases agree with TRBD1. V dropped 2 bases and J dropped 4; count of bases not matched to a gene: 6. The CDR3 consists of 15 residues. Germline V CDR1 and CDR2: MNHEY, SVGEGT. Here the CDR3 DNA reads TGTGCCAGCAGTTACAGTCAGGGGGCAGCAGAGACCCAGTACTTC. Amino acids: CASSYSQGAAETQYF.

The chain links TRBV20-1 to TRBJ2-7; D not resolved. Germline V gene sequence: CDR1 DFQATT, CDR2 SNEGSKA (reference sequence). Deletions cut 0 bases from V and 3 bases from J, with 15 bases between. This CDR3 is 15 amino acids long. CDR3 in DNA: TGCAGTGCTAGAGATTTGACGGCTACGAGCTACGAGCAGTACTTC. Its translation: CSARDLTATSYEQYF.

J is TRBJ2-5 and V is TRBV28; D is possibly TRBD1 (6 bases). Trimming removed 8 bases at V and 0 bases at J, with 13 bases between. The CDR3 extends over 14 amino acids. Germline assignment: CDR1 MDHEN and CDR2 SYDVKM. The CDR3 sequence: CASLGQKYQETQYF. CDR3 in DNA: TGTGCCAGCCTGGGACAAAAGTACCAAGAGACCCAGTACTTC.

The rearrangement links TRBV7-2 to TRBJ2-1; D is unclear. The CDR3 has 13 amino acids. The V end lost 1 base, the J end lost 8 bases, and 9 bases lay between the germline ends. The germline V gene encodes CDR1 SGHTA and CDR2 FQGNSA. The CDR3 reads CASSLGIFDEQFF. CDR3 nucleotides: TGTGCCAGCAGCTTAGGGATCTTTGATGAGCAGTTCTTC.

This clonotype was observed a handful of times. The CDR3 bases are TGTGCCAGCAGCTTTACAGGGGGCTGGGGATTGGGGGACGAGCAGTACTTC. It specifies CASSFTGGWGLGDEQYF. The rearrangement uses TRBV7-2 and TRBJ2-7; 9 nucleotides agree with TRBD1. The CDR3 contains 17 residues. CDR1 SGHTA and CDR2 FQGNSA come from the germline V gene. V was clipped by 3 bases and J by 5 bases; unmatched bases: 14.

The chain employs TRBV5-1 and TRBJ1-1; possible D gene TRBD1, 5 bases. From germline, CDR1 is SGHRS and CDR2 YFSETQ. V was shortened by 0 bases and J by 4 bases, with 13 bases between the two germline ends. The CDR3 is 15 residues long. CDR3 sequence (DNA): TGCGCCAGCAGCTTGGCCTGGGGCGGAGGCACTGAAGCTTTCTTT. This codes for CASSLAWGGGTEAFF.

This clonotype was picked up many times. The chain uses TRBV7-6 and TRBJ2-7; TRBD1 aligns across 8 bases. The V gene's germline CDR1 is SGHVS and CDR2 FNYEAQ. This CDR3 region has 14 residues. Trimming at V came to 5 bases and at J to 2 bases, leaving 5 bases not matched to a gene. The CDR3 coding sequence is TGTGCCAGCAGCCCCGGACAGGGTCCCTACGAGCAGTACTTC. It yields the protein CASSPGQGPYEQYF.

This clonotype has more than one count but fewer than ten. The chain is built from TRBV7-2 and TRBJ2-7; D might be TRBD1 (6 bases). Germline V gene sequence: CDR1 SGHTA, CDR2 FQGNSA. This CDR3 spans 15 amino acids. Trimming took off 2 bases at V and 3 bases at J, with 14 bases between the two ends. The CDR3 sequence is CASSLNRQDRYEQYF. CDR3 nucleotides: TGTGCCAGCAGCTTAAACAGACAGGACCGCTACGAGCAGTACTTC.